These 16 T cell receptor beta chains came from one sample sequenced in a study of cytomegalovirus exposure and HLA in healthy donors. It was with 60 Vbeta and 13 Jbeta primers that the PCR ran. Using immunoSEQ multiplex PCR, the repertoire was profiled, and TCRdb retains in-frame clones only, with some absent. The profile shows 150,000 to 200,000 clones, roughly 80% of them singletons. The sample taken for sequencing was PBMCs. The receptors were sampled from a man aged 45-65 years in good health and CMV-seronegative.

CDR3 nucleotides: TGTGCCAGCAGGGTGGGACAGGGGGCGTTTCAGCCCCAGCATTTT. This translates into CASRVGQGAFQPQHF. V is TRBV27 and J is TRBJ1-5, with 12 nucleotides matching TRBD1. Germline V gene lookup returns CDR1 MNHEY and CDR2 SMNVEV (reference sequence). This CDR3 comprises 15 residues. The V gene end was trimmed by 6 bases and the J gene end by 6 bases; junction bases not matched to a gene: 6.

This chain uses TRBV7-2 with TRBJ2-7, with 11 bases lining up with TRBD2. V lost 5 bases and J lost 3; bases outside the gene matches: 6. The CDR3 has 15 amino acids. Germline CDR1 reads SGHTA; CDR2 reads FQGNSA. The CDR3 coding sequence is TGTGCCAGCAGCCCTCAAGGGACTAGCGGCTACGAGCAGTACTTC. Its protein product is CASSPQGTSGYEQYF.

The chain uses TRBV7-2 and TRBJ2-1; 12 positions agree with TRBD2. The J segment lost 9 bases and the V segment lost 5 bases, leaving 8 bases of the junction unmatched. This CDR3 has 15 residues. Germline V gives CDR1 SGHTA, CDR2 FQGNSA. Written as DNA, the CDR3 is TGTGCCAGCAGCCCCAGGACTAGCGGGATTGGTGAGCAGTTCTTC. It specifies CASSPRTSGIGEQFF.

This clone was seen a single time. This chain links TRBV7-2 with TRBJ1-6, with 9 bases that match TRBD1. With V trimmed by 4 bases and J by 10 bases, 8 bases remained unmatched. This CDR3 comprises 15 residues. Germline V lookup: CDR1 SGHTA, CDR2 FQGNSA. CDR3 loop: CASSSRDREGSPLHF. The CDR3 DNA is TGTGCCAGCAGCTCCCGGGACAGGGAAGGCTCACCCCTCCACTTT.

The J gene is TRBJ2-7, the V gene TRBV2, with 7 nucleotides matching TRBD2. The J segment lost 2 bases and the V segment lost 8 bases, leaving 6 bases of the junction unmatched. The CDR3 is made up of 13 amino acids. The germline gives CDR1 SNHLY, CDR2 FYNNEI. The CDR3 bases are TGTGCCAGCCAACGGGGGGAAACCTACGAGCAGTACTTC. Amino acids: CASQRGETYEQYF.

The chain uses TRBV9 and TRBJ1-1, with 7 nucleotides matching TRBD1. Unmatched junction bases numbered 4, after V lost 1 base and J lost 1 base. Germline CDR1 reads SGDLS; CDR2 reads YYNGEE. The CDR3 has 15 amino acids. The CDR3 nucleotides read TGTGCCAGCAGCGTAAAGGACAGGACGAACACTGAAGCTTTCTTT. Translation: CASSVKDRTNTEAFF.

This clone was detected once. The sample carries other DNA sequences with the same CDR3. The chain uses TRBV5-1 and TRBJ2-2; TRBD1 aligns across 7 bases. The CDR3 is 15 residues long. Per germline, CDR1 SGHRS and CDR2 YFSETQ. Germline trimming cut 2 bases from V and 1 base from J; bases unmatched to any gene: 2. The chain's CDR3 is CASSLGGLNTGELFF. Here the CDR3 DNA reads TGCGCCAGCAGCTTAGGGGGCTTGAACACCGGGGAGCTGTTTTTT. The entire variable domain, with the rest obtained from reference TRBV5-1 and TRBJ2-2, is as follows: KAGVTQTPRYLIKTRGQQVTLSCSPISGHRSVSWYQQTPGQGLQFLFEYFSETQRNKGNFPGRFSGRQFSNSRSEMNVSTLELGDSALYLCASSLGGLNTGELFFGEGSRLTVL.

The chain is built from TRBV4-3 and TRBJ2-3; TRBD2 matches 7 bases. Trimming removed 1 base from V and 4 bases from J; junction bases left unmatched: 11. The length of the CDR3 is 17 residues. Germline lookup yields CDR1 LGHNA and CDR2 YSLEER. The CDR3 loop is CASSQGRTSIRADTQYF. The CDR3 region has the DNA TGCGCCAGCAGCCAAGGGAGGACTAGTATACGTGCAGATACGCAGTATTTT.

The rearrangement links TRBV25-1 to TRBJ1-4; no definite D call. Germline CDR1 MGHDK, CDR2 SYGVNS. V shed 3 bases and J shed 6 bases, with 11 bases lying between them. The CDR3 loop spans 14 amino acids. The CDR3 bases are TGTGCCAGCAGTGAGGGCGTGCGTCATGAAAAACTGTTTTTT. It specifies CASSEGVRHEKLFF.

This rearrangement joins TRBV30 to TRBJ2-2, with D maybe TRBD2 (5 bases). Trimming cost V 3 bases and J 2 bases, with 10 bases left between them. The CDR3 totals 14 residues. Germline values: CDR1 GTSNPN, CDR2 SVGIG (reference sequence). The DNA of the CDR3 is TGTGCCTGGAGCAAAACTAGAAACACCGGGGAGCTGTTTTTT. Translation: CAWSKTRNTGELFF. Variable domain in full (rest from reference TRBV30 and TRBJ2-2): SQTIHQWPATLVQPVGSPLSLECTVEGTSNPNLYWYRQAAGRGLQLLFYSVGIGQISSEVPQNLSASRPQDRQFILSSKKLLLSDSGFYLCAWSKTRNTGELFFGEGSRLTVL.

This rearrangement joins TRBV6-6 to TRBJ1-1; maybe TRBD1 (5 bases). The germline V and J ends were trimmed by 2 bases and 4 bases, with 14 bases remaining between them. The CDR3 has 15 residues. Germline V gene data show CDR1 as MNHNY and CDR2 as SVGAGI (reference sequence). The CDR3 nucleotides read TGTGCCAGCAGTTACCCCGGGTTTCAGGGCACTGAAGCTTTCTTT. Translating it yields CASSYPGFQGTEAFF.

The chain combines TRBV7-6 with TRBJ2-7, with 9 bases fitting TRBD2. CDR1 is SGHVS, CDR2 FNYEAQ, per germline. V shed 10 bases and J 1 base; nucleotides not matched to a gene: 8. The CDR3 is 14 residues long. This CDR3 reads CATRRAGGSYEQYF. The CDR3 DNA reads TGTGCCACCAGAAGAGCGGGGGGTTCCTACGAGCAGTACTTC.

The rearrangement uses TRBV7-9 and TRBJ1-2, with D perhaps TRBD1 (5 bases). CDR1 and CDR2 from the germline V gene are SEHNR and FQNEAQ (reference sequence). CDR3 length: 11 residues. Trimming shortened V by 5 bases and J by 8 bases, and 9 bases separated the two germline ends. CDR3 sequence: CASSGDWGYTF. In DNA form, the CDR3 reads TGTGCCAGCAGCGGGGACTGGGGCTACACCTTC. Complete variable domain (other parts from reference TRBV7-9 and TRBJ1-2): DTGVSQNPRHKITKRGQNVTFRCDPISEHNRLYWYRQTLGQGPEFLTYFQNEAQLEKSRLLSDRFSAERPKGSFSTLEIQRTEQGDSAMYLCASSGDWGYTFGSGTRLTVV.

The V gene is TRBV5-1, the J gene TRBJ2-1, with D uncertain. The CDR3 consists of 14 residues. V lost 0 bases and J 0 bases, leaving 4 bases between the germline ends. The germline CDR1 and CDR2 sequences are SGHRS and YFSETQ. CDR3 DNA: TGCGCCAGCAGCTTGGGCAGCTCCTACAATGAGCAGTTCTTC. This codes for CASSLGSSYNEQFF.

This CDR3 is CASRSPGQGVREQYF. In DNA form, the CDR3 reads TGTGCCAGCAGGTCGCCGGGACAGGGAGTGAGGGAGCAGTACTTC. This rearrangement joins TRBV28 to TRBJ2-7, with 9 bases that match TRBD1. Trimming cost V 6 bases and J 7 bases; bases outside gene matches: 13. CDR1 is MDHEN, CDR2 SYDVKM, per germline. The CDR3 is made up of 15 amino acids.

The chain is built from TRBV6-6 and TRBJ2-7; 10 positions match TRBD2. Germline assignment: CDR1 MNHNY and CDR2 SVGAGI (reference sequence). This CDR3 spans 13 amino acids. After removal of 7 bases from V and 4 bases from J, the junction contained 4 bases not matched to a gene. The CDR3: CASNGLAEYEQYF. CDR3 coding DNA: TGTGCCAGCAATGGACTAGCGGAGTACGAGCAGTACTTC.